The text below deals with one TCR beta chain. Its target is not known. In germline, CDR1 is MGHRA, CDR2 YSYEKL. The CDR3 contains 19 residues. V was pared by 0 bases and J by 0 bases, with 15 bases between. The table came from immunoSEQ multiplex PCR; TCRdb's copy has only in-frame clones and leaves some out. The top ten clones hold around 0.17% of a sample with roughly 89,000 clones, 90% to 95% of them seen once. This sample was included in a study of graft-versus-host responses after intestinal transplantation. Turning to the study itself: Each recipient received a multivisceral, liver-intestinal, or isolated intestinal graft. For approximately 3 years after anti-thymocyte globulin induction, all recipients took tacrolimus and steroids.

The sequencing here drew on unstimulated CD4+ T cells sorted from spleen or lymph node cells, taken before intestinal transplant. V usage is TRBV4-1 and J usage is TRBJ1-6; D remains ambiguous. This receptor was taken from a human donor who received an intestinal transplant. The CDR3 nucleotides read TGCGCCAGCAGCCAAGATTCCGCGAGGAGAAGCTCCTATAATTCACCCCTCCACTTT. This sequence encodes CASSQDSARRSSYNSPLHF.